This TCR beta chain was recorded in a study of CD8 T cells in Susac syndrome. V lost 4 bases to trimming and J lost 6 bases, with 6 bases between them. The germline gives CDR1 SQVTM, CDR2 ANQGSEA. The CDR3 contains 10 residues. Random hexamers were used to reverse transcribe an amount of about 0.5 to 1 ug RNA. Across 54 Vbeta and 13 Jbeta, immunoSEQ multiplex PCR amplified TCR beta CDR3. TCRdb processed the immunoSEQ multiplex PCR reads anew with MiXCR; each CDR3 protein has one entry. The table records roughly 140,000 distinct CDR3 sequences, 90% to 95% of them present only once. Diagnostic criteria for definite or probable disease, in their recently defined form, were met by the patients with Susac syndrome.

The sample was CD4+ T cells from PBMCs. The rearrangement links TRBV29-1 to TRBJ1-1; D ambiguous. This sequence was found in a human donor with Susac syndrome. The CDR3, as DNA: TGCAGCGTTGCGGAACCTGAAGCTTTCTTT. This encodes CSVAEPEAFF.